This T cell receptor (beta chain) emerged from a study of CD8 T cells in ankylosing spondylitis. Study results and caveats: About 8 highly homologous variants made up a TCR beta motif that seemed to typify ankylosing spondylitis blood.

Trimming removed 4 bases from V and 8 bases from J; junction bases left unmatched: 11. The CDR3 is 15 residues long. CDR1 and CDR2 from the germline V gene are DFQATT and SNEGSKA (reference sequence). This clonotype has only a few counts. Its matching antigen is unknown. Researchers built TCR beta libraries using quantitative 5'-RACE with molecular barcodes. TCRdb re-called the 5' RACE reads through MiXCR, storing one row per CDR3 protein. This sample has a few hundred thousand distinct CDR3 sequences, with more than 20% found just once. This clonotype originated in a male donor with ankylosing spondylitis. This chain joins TRBV20-1 and TRBJ2-1; 10 bases are a match to TRBD2. The sample comprised blood, either unsorted or a sorted T cell fraction (not recorded which). This chain's CDR3 is CSATQGSGRADEQFF. The CDR3 DNA reads TGCAGTGCTACCCAAGGGAGCGGGAGGGCCGATGAGCAGTTCTTC.